The rows below give T cell receptor beta chains drawn from one sample of a study of T-cell memory formation after mild COVID-19. One entry per CDR3 protein results from TCRdb running MiXCR on the 5' RACE reads. The sample has 120,000 to 150,000 distinct CDR3 sequences; more than 13% are singletons. Sequenced sample: PBMCs or a T cell subset sorted from them (not recorded which). These receptors came from an adult woman who had mild COVID-19 (a few samples of this study predate the infection). Cell type and time point are not known. The CDR3 runs from the conserved cysteine through the conserved F or W. A D gene is named only where the DNA matches it firmly. The size entry is marked missing in some rows and otherwise reads once, few, many or a size class.

V: TRBV11-3
D: NA
size: many
J: TRBJ2-1
CDR3: CASSYLGEQFF
DNA: TGTGCCAGCAGCTACCTCGGGGAGCAGTTCTTC

V: TRBV28
D: NA
size: NA
J: TRBJ2-7
CDR3: CASLTWTDYEQYF
DNA: TGTGCCAGCCTAACTTGGACAGACTACGAGCAGTACTTC

V: TRBV14
D: NA
size: NA
J: TRBJ2-7
CDR3: CASSQEGRATGEQYF
DNA: TGTGCCAGCAGCCAAGAAGGCAGGGCAACGGGCGAGCAGTACTTC

V: TRBV6-2/TRBV6-3
D: TRBD2
size: few
J: TRBJ2-1
CDR3: CASSHGTRASEFF
DNA: TGTGCCAGCAGTCACGGGACTAGGGCCTCGGAGTTCTTC

V: TRBV7-2
D: NA
size: NA
J: TRBJ2-7
CDR3: CASSFTAYEQYF
DNA: TGTGCCAGCAGCTTCACAGCATACGAGCAGTACTTC

V: TRBV4-2
D: TRBD2
size: NA
J: TRBJ2-1
CDR3: CASSPTSGGNNEQFF
DNA: TGTGCCAGCAGCCCTACTAGCGGGGGCAACAATGAGCAGTTCTTC

V: TRBV6-5
D: NA
size: few
J: TRBJ2-1
CDR3: CASISLGGEQFF
DNA: TGTGCCAGCATCAGCCTCGGGGGTGAGCAGTTCTTC

V: TRBV4-1
D: NA
size: few
J: TRBJ1-1
CDR3: CASSHFGGALSFTEAFF
DNA: TGCGCCAGCAGCCATTTTGGGGGGGCCCTTAGTTTCACTGAAGCTTTCTTT

V: TRBV6-5
D: NA
size: NA
J: TRBJ2-1
CDR3: CASSEAMGSSYNEQFF
DNA: TGTGCCAGCAGCGAGGCCATGGGCAGCTCCTACAATGAGCAGTTCTTC

V: TRBV4-1
D: TRBD1
size: NA
J: TRBJ2-1
CDR3: CASSTNPPGVRGLLEQFF
DNA: TGCGCCAGCAGCACAAACCCCCCTGGGGTCAGGGGGCTGCTTGAGCAGTTCTTC

V: TRBV5-1
D: NA
size: few
J: TRBJ2-2
CDR3: CASSFSGTNTGELFF
DNA: TGCGCCAGCAGCTTCTCCGGGACTAACACCGGGGAGCTGTTTTTT

V: TRBV12-3/TRBV12-4
D: NA
size: NA
J: TRBJ1-1
CDR3: CASSLMNTEAFF
DNA: TGTGCCAGCAGTTTAATGAACACTGAAGCTTTCTTT

V: TRBV29-1
D: TRBD2
size: NA
J: TRBJ2-3
CDR3: CSVEIAGGTDTQYF
DNA: TGCAGCGTTGAAATAGCGGGAGGTACAGATACGCAGTATTTT

V: TRBV6-2/TRBV6-3
D: NA
size: NA
J: TRBJ2-3
CDR3: CASSYVGGSTDTQYF
DNA: TGTGCCAGCAGTTACGTCGGCGGGAGCACAGATACGCAGTATTTT

V: TRBV12-3/TRBV12-4
D: NA
size: few
J: TRBJ2-5
CDR3: CASSFGADGRTQYF
DNA: TGTGCCAGCAGTTTTGGAGCGGACGGAAGGACCCAGTACTTC

V: TRBV19
D: NA
size: few
J: TRBJ2-1
CDR3: CASSPGTVYNEQFF
DNA: TGTGCCAGTAGTCCAGGGACGGTCTACAATGAGCAGTTCTTC

V: TRBV30
D: TRBD1
size: few
J: TRBJ2-5
CDR3: CAWSAGGQETQYF
DNA: TGTGCCTGGAGTGCAGGGGGCCAAGAGACCCAGTACTTC

V: TRBV18
D: TRBD1
size: NA
J: TRBJ2-7
CDR3: CASSPTGVYEQYF
DNA: TGTGCCAGCTCACCGACAGGGGTTTACGAGCAGTACTTC

V: TRBV12-3/TRBV12-4
D: NA
size: few
J: TRBJ1-2
CDR3: CASSPNPVPQPEPYGYTF
DNA: TGTGCCAGCAGCCCAAACCCGGTCCCACAGCCAGAGCCTTATGGCTACACCTTC

V: TRBV6-4
D: TRBD2
size: NA
J: TRBJ2-3
CDR3: CASSDREGDVDTQYF
DNA: TGTGCCAGCAGTGACCGGGAGGGTGATGTAGATACGCAGTATTTT

V: TRBV4-1
D: NA
size: few
J: TRBJ1-3
CDR3: CASKSLSGNTIYF
DNA: TGCGCCAGCAAGAGCCTCTCTGGAAACACCATATATTTT

V: TRBV20-1
D: TRBD1
size: many
J: TRBJ1-1
CDR3: CSARQGENTEAFF
DNA: TGCAGTGCTCGACAGGGCGAGAACACTGAAGCTTTCTTT

V: TRBV19
D: NA
size: few
J: TRBJ2-7
CDR3: CASSITTSSYEQYF
DNA: TGTGCCAGTAGTATTACCACAAGTTCCTACGAGCAGTACTTC

V: TRBV5-4
D: NA
size: few
J: TRBJ2-7
CDR3: CASSSEGPSYEQYF
DNA: TGTGCCAGCAGCTCCGAGGGGCCTTCCTACGAGCAGTACTTC

V: TRBV4-3
D: NA
size: few
J: TRBJ2-7
CDR3: CASSQDSASTYEQYF
DNA: TGCGCCAGCAGCCAAGATTCGGCTAGCACCTACGAGCAGTACTTC

V: TRBV6-5
D: NA
size: few
J: TRBJ1-3
CDR3: CATARESGGNTIYF
DNA: TGTGCCACCGCCCGGGAATCCGGTGGAAACACCATATATTTT

V: TRBV12-3/TRBV12-4
D: NA
size: NA
J: TRBJ1-2
CDR3: CATSTKWGGYGYTF
DNA: TGTGCCACCTCTACGAAATGGGGCGGCTATGGCTACACCTTC

V: TRBV19
D: NA
size: few
J: TRBJ1-1
CDR3: CASSIVGTSTEAFF
DNA: TGTGCCAGTAGTATCGTTGGAACGAGCACTGAAGCTTTCTTT

V: TRBV24-1
D: TRBD1
size: NA
J: TRBJ1-2
CDR3: CATSDLTGGEDGYTF
DNA: TGTGCCACCAGTGATTTAACAGGGGGCGAGGATGGCTACACCTTC

V: TRBV27
D: NA
size: NA
J: TRBJ1-5
CDR3: CASSSTWGGNQPQHF
DNA: TGTGCCAGCAGTTCGACTTGGGGTGGTAATCAGCCCCAGCATTTT

V: TRBV20-1
D: TRBD2
size: NA
J: TRBJ2-7
CDR3: CSARAQRDSYEQYF
DNA: TGCAGTGCTAGAGCTCAGCGGGACTCCTACGAGCAGTACTTC

V: TRBV7-2
D: NA
size: NA
J: TRBJ2-3
CDR3: CASSLVRVSTDTQYF
DNA: TGTGCCAGCAGCTTAGTTCGGGTTAGCACAGATACGCAGTATTTT

V: TRBV9
D: TRBD2
size: few
J: TRBJ2-1
CDR3: CASSVNPRTSGSYNEQFF
DNA: TGTGCCAGCAGCGTAAATCCAAGGACTAGCGGGAGCTACAATGAGCAGTTCTTC

V: TRBV12-3/TRBV12-4
D: TRBD1
size: NA
J: TRBJ2-7
CDR3: CASSPTGQIYEQYF
DNA: TGTGCCAGCAGCCCGACGGGACAGATCTACGAGCAGTACTTC

V: TRBV7-2
D: TRBD1
size: once
J: TRBJ2-7
CDR3: CASCAWDRSYEQYF
DNA: TGTGCCAGCTGCGCTTGGGACAGGTCCTACGAGCAGTACTTC

V: TRBV24-1
D: NA
size: many
J: TRBJ2-7
CDR3: CATPRLHYEQYF
DNA: TGTGCCACCCCTAGACTTCACTACGAGCAGTACTTC

V: TRBV6-5
D: NA
size: few
J: TRBJ2-7
CDR3: CASSYGGTEQYF
DNA: TGTGCCAGCAGTTATGGTGGCACCGAGCAGTACTTC

V: TRBV21-1
D: NA
size: NA
J: TRBJ2-7
CDR3: CASSKYSWTEFSYEQYF
DNA: TGTGCCAGCAGCAAATACAGCTGGACAGAATTTTCCTACGAGCAGTACTTC

V: TRBV4-1
D: NA
size: many
J: TRBJ2-1
CDR3: CASSQALNNEQFF
DNA: TGCGCCAGCAGCCAAGCCCTCAACAATGAGCAGTTCTTC

V: TRBV5-4
D: NA
size: few
J: TRBJ1-4
CDR3: CASSPDGGNEKLFF
DNA: TGTGCCAGCAGCCCCGACGGAGGGAATGAAAAACTGTTTTTT

V: TRBV12-3/TRBV12-4
D: NA
size: few
J: TRBJ1-2
CDR3: CASSVAGDGYTF
DNA: TGTGCCAGCAGTGTCGCCGGGGATGGCTACACCTTC

V: TRBV4-1
D: NA
size: once
J: TRBJ1-1
CDR3: CASSQSDGNTEAFF
DNA: TGCGCCAGCAGCCAATCCGACGGCAACACTGAAGCTTTCTTT

V: TRBV12-3/TRBV12-4
D: TRBD2
size: NA
J: TRBJ2-3
CDR3: CASSFLPGGGVDTQYF
DNA: TGTGCCAGCAGTTTTTTACCGGGCGGGGGGGTAGATACGCAGTATTTT

V: TRBV12-3/TRBV12-4
D: NA
size: few
J: TRBJ1-2
CDR3: CASSFSVGYTF
DNA: TGTGCCAGCAGTTTCTCTGTAGGCTACACCTTC